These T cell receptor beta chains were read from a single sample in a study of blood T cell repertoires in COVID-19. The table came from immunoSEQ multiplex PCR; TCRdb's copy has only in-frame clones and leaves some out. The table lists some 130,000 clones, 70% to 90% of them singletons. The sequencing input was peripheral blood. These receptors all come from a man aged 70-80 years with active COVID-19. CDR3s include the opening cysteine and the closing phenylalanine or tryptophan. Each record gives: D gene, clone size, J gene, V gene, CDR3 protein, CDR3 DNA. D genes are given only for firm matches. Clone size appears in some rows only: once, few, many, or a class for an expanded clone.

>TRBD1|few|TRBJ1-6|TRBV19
CASSVVRGRVNSPLHF
TGTGCCAGTAGTGTGGTGAGGGGGCGCGTCAATTCACCCCTCCACTTT
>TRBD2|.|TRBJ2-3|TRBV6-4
CASSGSTSGRTDTQYF
TGTGCCAGCAGTGGCTCGACTAGCGGACGCACAGATACGCAGTATTTT
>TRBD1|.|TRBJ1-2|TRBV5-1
CASSQGQGAPGYGYTF
TGCGCCAGCAGCCAGGGACAGGGGGCGCCTGGCTATGGCTACACCTTC
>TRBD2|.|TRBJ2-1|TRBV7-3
CASSQAGGRPSGYNEQFF
TGTGCCAGCAGCCAGGCCGGGGGGAGACCCTCGGGTTACAATGAGCAGTTCTTC
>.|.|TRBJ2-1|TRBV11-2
CASSSYSGLSYNEQFF
TGTGCCAGCAGCTCGTACAGCGGTCTCTCCTACAATGAGCAGTTCTTC
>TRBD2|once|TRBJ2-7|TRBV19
CASSIGTSGAYEQYF
TGTGCCAGTAGTATAGGGACTAGCGGGGCCTACGAGCAGTACTTC
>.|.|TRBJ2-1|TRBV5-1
CASSLTLNPSEQFF
TGCGCCAGCAGCTTGACTTTAAACCCTAGTGAGCAGTTCTTC
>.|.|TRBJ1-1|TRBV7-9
CASSAERGWNTEAFF
TGTGCCAGCAGCGCCGAAAGAGGGTGGAACACTGAAGCTTTCTTT
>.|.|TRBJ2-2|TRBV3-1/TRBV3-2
CASSQEGGTTGELFF
TGTGCCAGCAGCCAAGAAGGAGGGACCACCGGGGAGCTGTTTTTT
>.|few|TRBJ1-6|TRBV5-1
CASRQDARDNSPLHF
TGCGCCAGCAGACAGGACGCACGGGATAATTCACCCCTCCACTTT
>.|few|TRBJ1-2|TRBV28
CASSPRDTVYYGYTF
TGTGCCAGCAGTCCGAGGGACACCGTTTACTATGGCTACACCTTC
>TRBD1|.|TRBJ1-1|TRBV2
CASRAQGAWTEAFF
TGTGCCAGCAGGGCACAGGGGGCTTGGACTGAAGCTTTCTTT
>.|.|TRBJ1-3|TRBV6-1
CASSEWRGNTIYF
TGTGCCAGCAGTGAATGGAGAGGAAACACCATATATTTT
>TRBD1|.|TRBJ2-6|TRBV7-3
CASSLTGVPSGANVLTF
TGTGCCAGCAGCTTGACAGGGGTCCCCTCTGGGGCCAACGTCCTGACTTTC
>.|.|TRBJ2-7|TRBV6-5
CASTRTEGSYEQYF
TGTGCCAGCACCAGGACGGAGGGGTCCTACGAGCAGTACTTC
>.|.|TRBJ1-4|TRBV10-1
CASSGHPTNEKLFF
TGCGCCAGCAGCGGACACCCAACTAATGAAAAACTGTTTTTT
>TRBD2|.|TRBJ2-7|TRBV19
CASSGGTRGEQYF
TGTGCCAGTAGTGGAGGGACTAGGGGCGAGCAGTACTTC
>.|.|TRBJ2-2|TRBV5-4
CASSLNTGELFF
TGTGCCAGCAGCCTTAACACCGGGGAGCTGTTTTTT
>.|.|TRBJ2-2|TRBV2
CASSSAGELFF
TGTGCCAGCAGTTCAGCCGGGGAGCTGTTTTTT
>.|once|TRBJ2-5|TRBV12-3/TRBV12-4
CASSARETQYF
TGTGCCAGCTCAGCGAGGGAGACCCAGTACTTC
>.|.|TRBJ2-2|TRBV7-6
CASSPGTLNTGELFF
TGTGCCAGCAGCCCCGGGACACTGAACACCGGGGAGCTGTTTTTT
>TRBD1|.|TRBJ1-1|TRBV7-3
CASSFGTGNTEAFF
TGTGCCAGCAGCTTCGGGACAGGGAATACTGAAGCTTTCTTT
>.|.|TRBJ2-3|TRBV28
CASRTGSDTQYF
TGTGCCAGCAGGACAGGCTCGGATACGCAGTATTTT
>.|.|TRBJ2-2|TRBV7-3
CASSPPGAGELFF
TGTGCCAGCAGCCCCCCCGGGGCCGGGGAGCTGTTTTTT
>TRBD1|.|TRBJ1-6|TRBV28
CASIPNRDSHNSPLHF
TGTGCCAGCATCCCAAACCGGGACAGCCATAATTCACCCCTCCACTTT
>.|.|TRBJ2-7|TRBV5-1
CASSLVPGVSSYEQYF
TGCGCCAGCAGCTTGGTGCCGGGAGTAAGCTCCTACGAGCAGTACTTC
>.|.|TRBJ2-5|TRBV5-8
CASSPTGNQETQYF
TGTGCCAGCAGCCCGACGGGAAATCAAGAGACCCAGTACTTC
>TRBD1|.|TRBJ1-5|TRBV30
CAWSGGQGQGPQHF
TGTGCCTGGAGCGGGGGACAGGGCCAAGGGCCCCAGCATTTT
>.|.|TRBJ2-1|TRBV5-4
CASSGTTGTTYNEQFF
TGTGCCAGCAGCGGGACAACCGGGACAACCTACAATGAGCAGTTCTTC
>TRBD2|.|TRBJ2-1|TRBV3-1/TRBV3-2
CASGPNSVLAVSYNEQFF
TGTGCCAGCGGCCCAAATTCAGTACTAGCGGTCTCCTACAATGAGCAGTTCTTC
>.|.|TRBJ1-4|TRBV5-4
CASSVYWESDEKLFF
TGTGCCAGCAGCGTGTATTGGGAGAGCGATGAAAAACTGTTTTTT
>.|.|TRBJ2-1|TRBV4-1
CASSQPRDSRWNEQFF
TGCGCCAGCAGCCAACCCCGGGACTCCAGGTGGAATGAGCAGTTCTTC
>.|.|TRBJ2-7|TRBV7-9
CASSPIGRVHEQYF
TGTGCCAGCAGCCCTATCGGGAGAGTCCACGAGCAGTACTTC
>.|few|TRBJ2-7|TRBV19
CASSMGGTGLSYEQYF
TGTGCCAGTAGTATGGGGGGGACAGGCCTCTCCTACGAGCAGTACTTC
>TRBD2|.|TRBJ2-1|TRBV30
CAWTALGLAGQNEQFF
TGTGCCTGGACCGCCCTGGGACTAGCGGGGCAAAATGAGCAGTTCTTC
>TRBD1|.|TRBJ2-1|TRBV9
CASSPRTGFSNEQFF
TGTGCCAGCAGCCCTCGGACAGGGTTCTCCAATGAGCAGTTCTTC
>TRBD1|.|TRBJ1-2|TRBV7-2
CASSLVGAGGVNGYTF
TGTGCCAGCAGCTTAGTCGGGGCAGGGGGAGTTAATGGCTACACCTTC
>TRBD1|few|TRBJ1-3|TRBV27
CASSLTGARGNTIYF
TGTGCCAGCAGTTTAACAGGGGCCCGTGGAAACACCATATATTTT
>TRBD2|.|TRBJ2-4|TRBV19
CASSIRGLAGGLAKNIQYF
TGTGCCAGTAGTATCCGGGGGCTAGCGGGAGGTCTAGCCAAAAACATTCAGTACTTC
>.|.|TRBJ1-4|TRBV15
CATSRDAGREKLFF
TGTGCCACCAGCAGAGATGCAGGGAGGGAAAAACTGTTTTTT
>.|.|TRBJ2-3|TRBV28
CASRGRGTDTQYF
TGTGCCAGCAGAGGGCGGGGCACAGATACGCAGTATTTT
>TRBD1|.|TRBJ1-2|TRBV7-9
CASSSKQGAGYTF
TGTGCCAGCAGCTCTAAACAGGGGGCTGGCTACACCTTC
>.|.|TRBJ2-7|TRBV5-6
CASSLERGREQYF
TGTGCCAGCAGCTTGGAAAGGGGTCGAGAGCAGTACTTC
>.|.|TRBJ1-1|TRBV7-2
CASSFNWNTEAFF
TGTGCCAGCAGCTTCAATTGGAACACTGAAGCTTTCTTT
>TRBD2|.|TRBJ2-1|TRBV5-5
CASSFRLAGNEQFF
TGTGCCAGCAGCTTTAGACTAGCGGGGAATGAGCAGTTCTTC